A single sample is the source of the 23 T cell receptor beta chains below, sequenced in a study of T cell responses to AZD1222 COVID-19 vaccine. Sequencing was performed with immunoSEQ multiplex PCR; in TCRdb, only in-frame clones are kept and a portion is missing. This table holds approximately 150,000 clones, around 90% found once. The material sequenced was peripheral blood, taken 28 days after the second AZD1222 dose. These receptor sequences come from an adult who received the AZD1222 COVID-19 vaccine.

The gene calls are TRBV5-1 and TRBJ1-2; 9 bases align to TRBD1. The CDR3 covers 15 residues. V lost 4 bases and J lost 6; bases outside the gene matches: 10. CDR1 is SGHRS and CDR2 is YFSETQ in the germline V gene. CDR3 loop: CASSLYRGQVDGYTF. Written as DNA, the CDR3 is TGCGCCAGCAGCCTTTACAGGGGGCAGGTCGATGGCTACACCTTC.

This clone showed up just once. The J gene is TRBJ2-7, the V gene TRBV5-6; D is ambiguous. The CDR3 extends over 15 amino acids. V was shortened by 1 base and J by 2 bases, with 13 bases between the two germline ends. CDR1 is SGHDT and CDR2 is YYEEEE in the germline V gene. The DNA of the CDR3 is TGTGCCAGCAGCTTGCGTTTATTAACCACCTACGAGCAGTACTTC. It codes for CASSLRLLTTYEQYF.

J is TRBJ2-5 and V is TRBV5-4, with a tentative D call TRBD2 (6 bases). Germline V gene lookup returns CDR1 SGHNT and CDR2 YYREEE (reference sequence). The CDR3 is 14 amino acids. V was cut by 2 bases and J by 1 base, with 9 bases left in between. The CDR3 is CASSFGTLQETQYF. In nucleotides, the CDR3 is TGTGCCAGCAGCTTCGGGACTCTCCAAGAGACCCAGTACTTC.

The rearrangement uses TRBV24-1 and TRBJ2-7; maybe TRBD2 (6 bases). This CDR3 region has 11 residues. Germline loops: CDR1 KGHDR, CDR2 SFDVKD. Trimming pared 8 bases from V and 7 bases from J, leaving 11 bases between. In DNA form, the CDR3 reads TGTGCCACCACCCTTGGGGGGGAGCAGTACTTC. This translates into CATTLGGEQYF.

This clone appeared a single time. The V and J genes are TRBV12-5 and TRBJ2-7; 9 bases map to TRBD1. Looked up from germline, CDR1 is LGHNT and CDR2 is FRNRAP. The trim removed 2 bases at V and 6 bases at J, leaving 11 bases unmatched. The CDR3 extends over 16 amino acids. CDR3 amino acids: CASGLWDRDRVGEQYF. The DNA for the CDR3 is TGTGCTAGTGGTTTGTGGGACCGGGACAGGGTCGGCGAGCAGTACTTC.

The V and J genes are TRBV5-1 and TRBJ2-7; 7 bases are a match to TRBD2. J gave up 6 bases and V 4 bases, and 13 bases lay outside the gene matches. This CDR3 contains 15 residues. In germline, CDR1 is SGHRS, CDR2 YFSETQ. For the CDR3, the DNA is TGCGCCAGCAGCAAACTAGAGACGGGGGGTTCCGAGCAGTACTTC. Translated: CASSKLETGGSEQYF.

The gene calls are TRBV20-1 and TRBJ1-1; 7 bases are a match to TRBD1. V lost 6 bases and J lost 7; bases outside the gene matches: 5. Germline V lookup: CDR1 DFQATT, CDR2 SNEGSKA (reference sequence). The CDR3 is made up of 11 amino acids. The CDR3: CSASTGNEAFF. The CDR3 DNA reads as TGCAGTGCCTCGACAGGGAATGAAGCTTTCTTT.

V gene TRBV14 combines with J gene TRBJ2-1, with 9 bases fitting TRBD1. CDR1 SGHDN and CDR2 FVKESK come from the germline V gene. The CDR3 has 14 residues. The J segment lost 7 bases and the V segment lost 5 bases, leaving 6 bases of the junction unmatched. The CDR3 DNA reads TGTGCCAGCAGCAAATACAGGGGGCAAAATGAGCAGTTCTTC. Its protein is CASSKYRGQNEQFF.

The chain combines TRBV19 with TRBJ1-4; 8 bases agree with TRBD1. V lost 3 bases and J lost 7; bases outside the gene matches: 4. CDR1 LNHDA and CDR2 SQIVND come from the germline V gene (reference sequence). This CDR3 is 14 amino acids long. DNA for the CDR3: TGTGCCAGTAGTATTAACAGGGGGGTTGAAAAACTGTTTTTT. Its protein is CASSINRGVEKLFF.

This chain joins TRBV30 and TRBJ2-2, with 7 positions matching TRBD2. Germline CDR1 GTSNPN, CDR2 SVGIG (reference sequence). Losses at the gene ends were 7 bases for V and 5 bases for J; bases not matched to a gene: 7. The CDR3 extends over 13 amino acids. The CDR3 sequence: CASPAGETGELFF. The CDR3 coding sequence is TGTGCCTCGCCTGCGGGGGAAACCGGGGAGCTGTTTTTT. Drawing the rest from reference TRBV30 and TRBJ2-2, the complete variable domain is SQTIHQWPATLVQPVGSPLSLECTVEGTSNPNLYWYRQAAGRGLQLLFYSVGIGQISSEVPQNLSASRPQDRQFILSSKKLLLSDSGFYLCASPAGETGELFFGEGSRLTVL.

The sample holds one count of this clone. The CDR3 DNA reads as TGTGCCAGCAGTTGGGTCGACGGCAATGAGCAGTTCTTC. Residues: CASSWVDGNEQFF. The chain is built from TRBV6-6 and TRBJ2-1; D gene ambiguous. The CDR3 is 13 residues long. Looked up from germline, CDR1 is MNHNY and CDR2 is SVGAGI (reference sequence). V was cut by 4 bases and J by 6 bases, with 10 bases left in between.

This chain joins TRBV19 and TRBJ1-5; the match to TRBD1 covers 7 bases. The CDR3 runs to 17 residues. Germline V lookup: CDR1 LNHDA, CDR2 SQIVND (reference sequence). Trimming at V came to 3 bases and at J to 7 bases, leaving 15 bases not matched to a gene. The chain's CDR3 is CASSIRQGGNPRQPQHF. CDR3 in DNA: TGTGCCAGTAGTATCAGGCAGGGGGGAAATCCCCGCCAGCCCCAGCATTTT.

The CDR3 nucleotides read TGCGCCAGCAGTGAGTTCCGAGCGGACCGCACAGATACGCAGTATTTT. As protein: CASSEFRADRTDTQYF. The chain combines TRBV10-1 with TRBJ2-3; a weak D match, TRBD2 (5 bases). V lost 1 base and J 1 base, leaving 12 bases between the germline ends. Germline lookup yields CDR1 WNHNN and CDR2 SYGVQD (reference sequence). CDR3 size: 16 residues.

The chain employs TRBV7-9 and TRBJ1-1, with D tentatively TRBD1 (6 bases). CDR1 is SEHNR, CDR2 FQNEAQ, per germline (reference sequence). This CDR3 is built from 17 residues. The V end lost 1 base, the J end lost 3 bases, and 18 bases lay between the germline ends. The CDR3 coding sequence is TGTGCCAGCAGCTTAGGACAGGTCTACTGGGGGGACACTGAAGCTTTCTTT. It specifies CASSLGQVYWGDTEAFF.

V is TRBV12-5 and J is TRBJ2-2; TRBD2 aligns across 10 bases. V was pared by 6 bases and J by 4 bases, with 17 bases of the junction left unmatched. The germline V gene encodes CDR1 LGHNT and CDR2 FRNRAP. The CDR3 has 19 amino acids. The CDR3 coding sequence is TGTGCTAGTGGGCGCGCCCAGCGGGAGGGCCTCCGAGGCACCGGGGAGCTGTTTTTT. The encoded protein is CASGRAQREGLRGTGELFF.

V is TRBV6-5 and J is TRBJ2-1; D is unclear. Germline V lookup: CDR1 MNHEY, CDR2 SVGAGI. V lost 6 bases and J lost 5, with 11 bases in between. The CDR3 extends over 13 amino acids. The CDR3: CASRISKNNEQFF. CDR3 DNA sequence: TGTGCCAGCAGGATCTCCAAAAACAATGAGCAGTTCTTC.

V and J are TRBV6-5 and TRBJ2-2, with TRBD1 matching 9 bases. Germline V lookup: CDR1 MNHEY, CDR2 SVGAGI. V shed 10 bases and J 3 bases; nucleotides not matched to a gene: 6. This CDR3 spans 14 amino acids. The CDR3, as DNA: TGTGCCACGAGGACAGGGGAATACACCGGGGAGCTGTTTTTT. Encoded protein: CATRTGEYTGELFF.

This clone appeared a single time. This chain uses TRBV7-2 with TRBJ2-7; no clear D gene. This CDR3 spans 13 amino acids. Germline V gives CDR1 SGHTA, CDR2 FQGNSA. V lost 5 bases and J 6 bases, leaving 14 bases between the germline ends. CDR3 amino acids: CASSHEWRGEQYF. CDR3 in DNA: TGTGCCAGCAGCCATGAGTGGAGAGGCGAGCAGTACTTC.

The chain combines TRBV19 with TRBJ2-7; D is undetermined. V lost 3 bases and J 7 bases, leaving 13 bases between the germline ends. The CDR3 is 13 residues long. Germline loops: CDR1 LNHDA, CDR2 SQIVND (reference sequence). CDR3 bases: TGTGCCAGTAGTATTTCCTCTCGAGGTGAGCAGTACTTC. Protein product: CASSISSRGEQYF.

This chain uses TRBV20-1 with TRBJ1-4; D gene unclear. The V gene lost 4 bases and the J gene lost 8 bases, with 8 bases spanning the gap. Germline V lookup: CDR1 DFQATT, CDR2 SNEGSKA (reference sequence). The CDR3 loop spans 11 amino acids. The CDR3 loop is CSATGSEKLFF. As DNA, the CDR3 is TGCAGTGCTACGGGTAGCGAAAAACTGTTTTTT.

In this sample, this clone turned up once. The chain recombines TRBV2 with TRBJ2-1, with 10 bases that match TRBD2. Looked up from germline, CDR1 is SNHLY and CDR2 is FYNNEI. The length of the CDR3 is 16 residues. Germline trimming cut 5 bases from V and 1 base from J; bases unmatched to any gene: 5. This chain's CDR3 is CASSSGRALSYNEQFF. CDR3 nucleotide sequence: TGTGCCAGCAGTAGCGGGAGGGCTTTGTCCTACAATGAGCAGTTCTTC.

The chain uses TRBV24-1 and TRBJ1-2, with 11 bases matching TRBD1. J was trimmed by 9 bases and V by 3 bases; bases with no gene match: 11. From germline, CDR1 is KGHDR and CDR2 SFDVKD. The CDR3 runs 16 residues. CDR3 residues: CATSDDGTGGSISYTF. The CDR3 nucleotides read TGTGCCACCAGTGATGATGGGACAGGGGGGTCTATTAGCTACACCTTC.

The chain couples TRBV2 to TRBJ2-3; 10 nucleotides agree with TRBD2. V lost 8 bases to trimming and J lost 7 bases; unmatched junction nucleotides: 12. The V gene's germline CDR1 is SNHLY and CDR2 FYNNEI. This CDR3 has 15 amino acids. The CDR3 sequence: CASSVGSGRAYTQYF. The CDR3 coding sequence is TGTGCCAGCTCTGTTGGGAGCGGGAGGGCATATACGCAGTATTTT.